This T cell receptor beta chain was retrieved from a study of T cell repertoires in ileal Crohn's disease. The assay was immunoSEQ multiplex PCR, and TCRdb's table has in-frame clones only and misses some. The profile shows about 5,600 clones, about 85% of them singletons. V dropped 4 bases and J dropped 6; count of bases not matched to a gene: 8. This CDR3 has 16 residues. CDR1 is MNHNY and CDR2 is SVGAGI in the germline V gene (reference sequence). Study results and caveats: Every patient over 26.8% clonality showed endoscopic recurrence.

Comment on this clone: The antigen is unknown.

The sequencing sample was made of ileal tissue. The chain links TRBV6-6 to TRBJ1-4, with 10 bases identical to TRBD1. This receptor was taken from an adult with Crohn's disease. CDR3 in amino acids: CASSLSRGQGYEKLFF. The CDR3, as DNA: TGTGCCAGCAGTTTGAGCCGGGGACAGGGGTATGAAAAACTGTTTTTT.